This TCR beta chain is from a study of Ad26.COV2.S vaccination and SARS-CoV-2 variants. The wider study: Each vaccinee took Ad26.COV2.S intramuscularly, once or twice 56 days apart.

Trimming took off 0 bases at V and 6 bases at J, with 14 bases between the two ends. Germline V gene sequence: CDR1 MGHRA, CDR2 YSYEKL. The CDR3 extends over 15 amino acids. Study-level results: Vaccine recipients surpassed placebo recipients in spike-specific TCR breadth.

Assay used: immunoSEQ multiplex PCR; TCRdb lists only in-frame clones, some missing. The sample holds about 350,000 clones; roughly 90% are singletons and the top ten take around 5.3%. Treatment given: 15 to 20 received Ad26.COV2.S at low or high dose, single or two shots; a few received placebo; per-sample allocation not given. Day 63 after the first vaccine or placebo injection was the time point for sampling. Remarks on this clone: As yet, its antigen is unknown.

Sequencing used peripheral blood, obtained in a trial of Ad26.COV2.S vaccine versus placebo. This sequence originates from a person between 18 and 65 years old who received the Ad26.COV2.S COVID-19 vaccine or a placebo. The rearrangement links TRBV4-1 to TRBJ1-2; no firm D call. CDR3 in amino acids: CASSQDQGNGNGYTF. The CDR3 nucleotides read TGCGCCAGCAGCCAAGATCAAGGGAATGGCAATGGCTACACCTTC.